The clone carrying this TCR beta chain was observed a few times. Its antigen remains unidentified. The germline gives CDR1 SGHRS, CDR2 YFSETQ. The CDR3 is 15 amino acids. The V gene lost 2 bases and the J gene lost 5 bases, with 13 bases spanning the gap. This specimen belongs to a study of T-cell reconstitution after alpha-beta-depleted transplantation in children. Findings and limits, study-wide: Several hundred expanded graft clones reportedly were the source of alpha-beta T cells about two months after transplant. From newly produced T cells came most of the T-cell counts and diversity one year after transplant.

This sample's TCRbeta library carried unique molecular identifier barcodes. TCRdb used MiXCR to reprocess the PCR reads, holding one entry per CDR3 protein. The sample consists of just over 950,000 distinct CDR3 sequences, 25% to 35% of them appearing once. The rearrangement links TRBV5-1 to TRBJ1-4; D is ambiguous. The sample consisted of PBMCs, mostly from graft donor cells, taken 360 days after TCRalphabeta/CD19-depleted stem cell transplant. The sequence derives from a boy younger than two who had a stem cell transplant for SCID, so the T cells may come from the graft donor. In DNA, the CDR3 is TGCGCCAGCAGCTTTGACCGAACTCCGAATGAAAAACTGTTTTTT. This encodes CASSFDRTPNEKLFF.